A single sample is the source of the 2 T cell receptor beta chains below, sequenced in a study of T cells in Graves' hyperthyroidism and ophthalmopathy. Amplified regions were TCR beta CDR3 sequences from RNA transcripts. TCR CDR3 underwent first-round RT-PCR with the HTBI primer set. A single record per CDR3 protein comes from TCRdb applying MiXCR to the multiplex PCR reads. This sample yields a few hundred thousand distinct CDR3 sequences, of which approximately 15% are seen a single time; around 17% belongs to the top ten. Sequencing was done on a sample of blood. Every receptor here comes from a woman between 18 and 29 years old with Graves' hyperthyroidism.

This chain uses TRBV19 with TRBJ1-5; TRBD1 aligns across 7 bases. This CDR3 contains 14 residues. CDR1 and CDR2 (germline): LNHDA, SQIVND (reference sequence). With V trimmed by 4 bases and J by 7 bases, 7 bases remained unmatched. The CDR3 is CASSRGTVGQPQHF. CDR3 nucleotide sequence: TGTGCCAGTAGTAGGGGGACAGTGGGCCAGCCCCAGCATTTT.

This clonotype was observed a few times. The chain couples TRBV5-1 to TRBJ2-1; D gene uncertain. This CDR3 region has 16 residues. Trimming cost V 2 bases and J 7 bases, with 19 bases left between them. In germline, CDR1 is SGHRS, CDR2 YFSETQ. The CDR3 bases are TGCGCCAGCAGCTTTGAAGAGGCTAGGGCTGAGAATGAGCAGTTCTTC. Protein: CASSFEEARAENEQFF.